This entry concerns a single T cell receptor (beta chain). Antigen specificity is unknown. cDNA libraries for TCR alpha and TCR beta, carrying sample barcodes and UMIs, came from 5'RACE with constant-segment primers. TCRdb processed the 5' RACE reads anew with MiXCR; each CDR3 protein has one entry. The sample holds around 200,000 distinct CDR3 sequences, 10% to 13% seen once. These data come from a study of T-cell memory formation after mild COVID-19. Across the whole study: Largely, the TCR clusters proved donor specific.

General study points: Among clones contracting day 15 to 85, CD4/CD8 was balanced, whereas later expanders leaned CD4+. Pre-infection memory carried some responding clones, suggesting that cross-reactive memory joined.

The sequencing input was PBMCs or a T cell subset sorted from them (not recorded which). The sequence derives from a man aged 18 to 29 who had mild COVID-19 (a few samples of this study predate the infection). Cell type and time point are not known.

CDR3 in DNA: TGTGCCAGCAGCTTCGGTGCCCCGGGACAGGGCTATGGCTACACCTTC. Amino acids: CASSFGAPGQGYGYTF. The rearrangement joins TRBV5-4 to TRBJ1-2; 9 bases match TRBD1. Per germline, CDR1 SGHNT and CDR2 YYREEE (reference sequence). Losses at the gene ends were 2 bases for V and 4 bases for J; bases not matched to a gene: 9. There are 16 residues in the CDR3.